This T cell receptor beta chain was recorded in a study of persistence of HIV-infected CD4 T cells. Study-level information: The sample holds CD4+ T cells responsive to CMV or HIV-1 Gag.

About this clone: The antigen is undetermined.

This was the immunoSEQ version 4 assay in survey mode. The data were produced by immunoSEQ multiplex PCR, yet TCRdb's version contains in-frame clones alone and is incomplete. Among 30,000 or so clones, approximately 85% were seen once, and the ten largest hold around 0.94%. CDR1 MNHEY and CDR2 SVGAGI come from the germline V gene. Deletions cut 8 bases from V and 2 bases from J, with 12 bases between. The CDR3 is 13 amino acids. Cells were stimulated with CMV-infected fibroblast lysates at approximately 10 ug/mL. Sorted nonresponding memory CD4+ T cells were CD40L-negative, CD69-negative, CD45RO-high. Study-wide points: Antigen-responding cells were enriched for degenerate expanded CDR3beta sequences. Compared with CD3/CD28-stimulated cells, CMV- and Gag-responding cells showed lower TCRbeta richness.

The J gene is TRBJ1-1, the V gene TRBV6-5; no firm D call. Sequencing used CD4+ T cells sorted from PBMCs after roughly 18-hour stimulation, obtained from a patient who received antiretroviral therapy. The source is an adult man with HIV who was CMV-seropositive. CDR3 DNA: TGTGCCAGCTGCCCTCGATCTAACACTGAAGCTTTCTTT. It encodes CASCPRSNTEAFF.